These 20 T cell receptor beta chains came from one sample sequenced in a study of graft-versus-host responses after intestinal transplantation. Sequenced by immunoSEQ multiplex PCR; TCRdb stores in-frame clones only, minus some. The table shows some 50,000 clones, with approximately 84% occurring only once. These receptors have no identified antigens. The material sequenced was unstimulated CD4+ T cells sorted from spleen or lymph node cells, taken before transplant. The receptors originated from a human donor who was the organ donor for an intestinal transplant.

The chain's CDR3 is CASRDPGAGELFF. The DNA of the CDR3 is TGTGCCAGCAGGGATCCGGGAGCCGGGGAGCTGTTTTTT. V gene TRBV9 combines with J gene TRBJ2-2; a weak D match, TRBD2 (6 bases). CDR1 SGDLS and CDR2 YYNGEE come from the germline V gene. V lost 5 bases and J lost 6, with 11 bases in between. The length of the CDR3 is 13 residues.

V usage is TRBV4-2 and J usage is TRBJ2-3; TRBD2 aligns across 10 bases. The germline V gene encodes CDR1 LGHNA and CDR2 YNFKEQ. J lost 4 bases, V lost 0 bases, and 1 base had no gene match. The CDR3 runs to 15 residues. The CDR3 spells CASSQDLAGADTQYF. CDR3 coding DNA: TGTGCCAGCAGCCAAGATCTAGCGGGAGCAGATACGCAGTATTTT.

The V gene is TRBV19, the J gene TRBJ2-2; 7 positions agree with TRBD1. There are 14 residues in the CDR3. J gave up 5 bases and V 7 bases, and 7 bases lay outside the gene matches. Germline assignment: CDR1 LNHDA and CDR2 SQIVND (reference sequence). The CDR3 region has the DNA TGTGCCAGTACCGGACAGGTCGGTACCGGGGAGCTGTTTTTT. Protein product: CASTGQVGTGELFF.

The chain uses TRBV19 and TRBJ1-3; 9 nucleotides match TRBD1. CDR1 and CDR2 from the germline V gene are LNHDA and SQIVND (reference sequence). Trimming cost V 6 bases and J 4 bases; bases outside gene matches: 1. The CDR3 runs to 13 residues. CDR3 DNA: TGTGCCAGTAGGGGACAGGGAGGAAACACCATATATTTT. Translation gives CASRGQGGNTIYF.

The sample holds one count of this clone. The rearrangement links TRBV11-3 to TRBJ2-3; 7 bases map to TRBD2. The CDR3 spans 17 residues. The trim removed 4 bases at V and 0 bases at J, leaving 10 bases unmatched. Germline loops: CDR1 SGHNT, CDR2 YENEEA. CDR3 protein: CASSSSVWGGSTDTQYF. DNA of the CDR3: TGTGCCAGCAGCTCGTCCGTGTGGGGGGGAAGCACAGATACGCAGTATTTT. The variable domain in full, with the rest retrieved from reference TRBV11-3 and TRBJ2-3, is EAGVVQSPRYKIIEKKQPVAFWCNPISGHNTLYWYLQNLGQGPELLIRYENEEAVDDSQLPKDRFSAERLKGVDSTLKIQPAELGDSAVYLCASSSSVWGGSTDTQYFGPGTRLTVL.

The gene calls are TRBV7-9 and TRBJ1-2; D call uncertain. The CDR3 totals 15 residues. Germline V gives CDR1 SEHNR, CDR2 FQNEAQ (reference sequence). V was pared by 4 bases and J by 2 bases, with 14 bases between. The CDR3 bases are TGTGCCAGCAGCTCCTCTAGTGGCAGAAACTATGGCTACACCTTC. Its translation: CASSSSSGRNYGYTF.

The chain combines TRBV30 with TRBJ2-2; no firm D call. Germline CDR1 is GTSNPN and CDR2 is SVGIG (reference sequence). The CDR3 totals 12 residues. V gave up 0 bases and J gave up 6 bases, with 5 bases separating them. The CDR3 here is CAWSVQPGELFF. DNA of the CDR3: TGTGCCTGGAGTGTACAGCCCGGGGAGCTGTTTTTT.

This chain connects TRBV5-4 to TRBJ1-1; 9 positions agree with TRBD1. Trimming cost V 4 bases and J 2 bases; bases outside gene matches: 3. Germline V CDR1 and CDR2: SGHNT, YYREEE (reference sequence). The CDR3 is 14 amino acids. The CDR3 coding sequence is TGTGCCAGCAGCAAGGGACAGGGCAACACTGAAGCTTTCTTT. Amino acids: CASSKGQGNTEAFF.

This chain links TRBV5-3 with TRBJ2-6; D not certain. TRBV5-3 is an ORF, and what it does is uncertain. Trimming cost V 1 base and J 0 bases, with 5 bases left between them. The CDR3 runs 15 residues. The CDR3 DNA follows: TGTGCCAGAAGCTTGTGGGGCTCTGGGGCCAACGTCCTGACTTTC. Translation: CARSLWGSGANVLTF.

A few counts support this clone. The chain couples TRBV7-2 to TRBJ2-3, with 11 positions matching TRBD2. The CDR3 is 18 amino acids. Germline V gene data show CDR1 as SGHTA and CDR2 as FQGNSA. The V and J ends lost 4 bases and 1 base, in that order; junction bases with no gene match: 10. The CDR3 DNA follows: TGTGCCAGCAGCTGGAGGGGGAGACTAGCGGGGCGCACAGATACGCAGTATTTT. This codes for CASSWRGRLAGRTDTQYF.

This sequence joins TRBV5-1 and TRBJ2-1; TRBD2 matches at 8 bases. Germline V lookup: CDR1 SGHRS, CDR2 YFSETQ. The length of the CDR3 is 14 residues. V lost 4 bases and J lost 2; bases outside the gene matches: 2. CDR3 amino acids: CASSTGLAYNEQFF. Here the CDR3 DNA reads TGCGCCAGCAGCACGGGACTAGCCTACAATGAGCAGTTCTTC.

CDR3 nucleotide sequence: TGCGCCAGCAGTAACCGGGGTACAGGCGATGGCTACACCTTC. Its protein is CASSNRGTGDGYTF. This rearrangement joins TRBV5-1 to TRBJ1-2; maybe TRBD1 (5 bases). Trimming removed 5 bases from V and 6 bases from J, with 17 bases in between. Germline CDR1 SGHRS, CDR2 YFSETQ. The CDR3 consists of 14 residues.

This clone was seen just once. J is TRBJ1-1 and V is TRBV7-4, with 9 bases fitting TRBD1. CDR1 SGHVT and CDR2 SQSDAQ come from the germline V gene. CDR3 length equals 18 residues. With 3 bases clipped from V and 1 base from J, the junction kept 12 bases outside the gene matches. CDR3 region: CASSFLPGQGDKNTEAFF. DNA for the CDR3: TGTGCCAGCAGCTTTTTACCGGGACAGGGAGACAAGAACACTGAAGCTTTCTTT.

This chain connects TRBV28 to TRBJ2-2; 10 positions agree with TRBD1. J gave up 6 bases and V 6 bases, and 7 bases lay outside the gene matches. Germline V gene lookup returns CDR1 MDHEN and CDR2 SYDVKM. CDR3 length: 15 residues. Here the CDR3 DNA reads TGTGCCAGCAGATTCCGGGACAGGGGATCCGGGGAGCTGTTTTTT. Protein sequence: CASRFRDRGSGELFF. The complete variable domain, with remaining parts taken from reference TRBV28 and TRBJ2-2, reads DVKVTQSSRYLVKRTGEKVFLECVQDMDHENMFWYRQDPGLGLRLIYFSYDVKMKEKGDIPEGYSVSREKKERFSLILESASTNQTSMYLCASRFRDRGSGELFFGEGSRLTVL.

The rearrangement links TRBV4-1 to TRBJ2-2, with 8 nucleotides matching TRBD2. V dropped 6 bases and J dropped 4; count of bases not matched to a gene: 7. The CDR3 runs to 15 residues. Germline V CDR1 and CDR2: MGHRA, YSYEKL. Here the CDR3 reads CASRDWSGSTGELFF. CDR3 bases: TGCGCCAGCAGGGACTGGAGCGGGAGCACCGGGGAGCTGTTTTTT.

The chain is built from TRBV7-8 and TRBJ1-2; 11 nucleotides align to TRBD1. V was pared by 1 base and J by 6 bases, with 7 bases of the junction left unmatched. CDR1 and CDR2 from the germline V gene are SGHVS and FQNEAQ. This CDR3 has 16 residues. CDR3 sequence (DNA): TGTGCCAGCAGCTTAGATCCGGGACAGGGGGGACATGGCTACACCTTC. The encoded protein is CASSLDPGQGGHGYTF.

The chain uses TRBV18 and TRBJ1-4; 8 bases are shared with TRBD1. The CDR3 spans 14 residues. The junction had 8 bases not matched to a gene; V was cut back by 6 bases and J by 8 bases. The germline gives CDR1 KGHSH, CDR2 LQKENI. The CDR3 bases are TGTGCCAGCTCTCCGGGACAGGTGCGAGAAAAACTGTTTTTT. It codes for CASSPGQVREKLFF.

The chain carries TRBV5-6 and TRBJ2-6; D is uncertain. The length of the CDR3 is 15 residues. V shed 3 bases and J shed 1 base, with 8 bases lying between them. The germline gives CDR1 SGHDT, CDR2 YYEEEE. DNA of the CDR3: TGTGCCAGCAGCTGGGCCGAGTCTGGGGCCAACGTCCTGACTTTC. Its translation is CASSWAESGANVLTF.

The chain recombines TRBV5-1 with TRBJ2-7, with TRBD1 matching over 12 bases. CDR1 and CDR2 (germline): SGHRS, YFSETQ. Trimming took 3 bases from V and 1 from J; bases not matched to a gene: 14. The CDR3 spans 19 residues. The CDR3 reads CASSSAGGQGALGSYEQYF. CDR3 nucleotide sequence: TGCGCCAGCAGCTCGGCAGGGGGACAGGGGGCGCTTGGGTCCTACGAGCAGTACTTC.

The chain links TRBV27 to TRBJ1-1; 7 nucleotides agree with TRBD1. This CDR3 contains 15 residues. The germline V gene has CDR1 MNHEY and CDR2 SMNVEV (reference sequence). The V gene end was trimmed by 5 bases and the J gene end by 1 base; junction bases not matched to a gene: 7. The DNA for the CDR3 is TGTGCCAGCAGTCCCCTGACAGGGTGGAACACTGAAGCTTTCTTT. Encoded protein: CASSPLTGWNTEAFF.